A selection of T cell receptor beta chains follows, all from one sample in a study of blood T cells in healthy people across ages. TCRdb analysed the 5' RACE reads with MiXCR anew, one entry per CDR3 protein. The sample holds about 600,000 distinct CDR3 sequences; 45% to 55% are singletons and the top ten take around 23%. The sample taken for sequencing was blood. The source is a man of 80 years or more in good health. Both conserved end residues are part of each CDR3. D genes are given only for firm matches. Rows give clone size only sometimes, using once, few, many, or a class for an expanded clone.

d_gene: NA
v_gene: TRBV4-1
j_gene: TRBJ1-1
len: 17
abundance: NA
CDR3aa: CASSQVSQSEMNTEAFF
CDR3nt: TGCGCCAGCAGCCAAGTAAGCCAGAGTGAAATGAACACTGAAGCTTTCTTT

d_gene: NA
v_gene: TRBV5-1
j_gene: TRBJ1-1
len: 15
abundance: NA
CDR3aa: CASRVGSPLNTEAFF
CDR3nt: TGCGCCAGCAGGGTGGGGTCGCCCCTGAACACTGAAGCTTTCTTT

d_gene: TRBD1
v_gene: TRBV6-5
j_gene: TRBJ2-5
len: 15
abundance: once
CDR3aa: CASSYGTGGGETQYF
CDR3nt: TGTGCCAGCAGTTACGGGACAGGAGGAGGAGAGACCCAGTACTTC

d_gene: NA
v_gene: TRBV6-6
j_gene: TRBJ2-3
len: 12
abundance: NA
CDR3aa: CATGLVADTQYF
CDR3nt: TGTGCCACCGGATTAGTAGCAGATACGCAGTATTTT

d_gene: NA
v_gene: TRBV12-3/TRBV12-4
j_gene: TRBJ2-5
len: 14
abundance: NA
CDR3aa: CASSLARLVGTQYF
CDR3nt: TGTGCCAGCAGTTTAGCAAGGCTGGTTGGGACCCAGTACTTC

d_gene: NA
v_gene: TRBV30
j_gene: TRBJ2-1
len: 16
abundance: NA
CDR3aa: CAWSRVMGGPNNEQFF
CDR3nt: TGTGCCTGGAGTCGGGTAATGGGGGGCCCCAACAATGAGCAGTTCTTC

d_gene: NA
v_gene: TRBV6-2/TRBV6-3
j_gene: TRBJ2-5
len: 15
abundance: few
CDR3aa: CASSYSRSGQETQYF
CDR3nt: TGTGCCAGCAGTTACTCGAGAAGCGGCCAAGAGACCCAGTACTTC

d_gene: TRBD2
v_gene: TRBV6-6
j_gene: TRBJ2-7
len: 14
abundance: many
CDR3aa: CASSTLGGSDEQYF
CDR3nt: TGTGCCAGCAGTACCCTGGGGGGGTCTGATGAGCAGTACTTC

d_gene: NA
v_gene: TRBV12-3/TRBV12-4
j_gene: TRBJ2-1
len: 12
abundance: NA
CDR3aa: CASTLFGDEQFF
CDR3nt: TGTGCCAGCACCTTGTTCGGGGATGAGCAGTTCTTC

d_gene: NA
v_gene: TRBV11-2
j_gene: TRBJ2-7
len: 12
abundance: NA
CDR3aa: CASSETGIKQYF
CDR3nt: TGTGCCAGCAGCGAGACAGGCATTAAGCAGTACTTC